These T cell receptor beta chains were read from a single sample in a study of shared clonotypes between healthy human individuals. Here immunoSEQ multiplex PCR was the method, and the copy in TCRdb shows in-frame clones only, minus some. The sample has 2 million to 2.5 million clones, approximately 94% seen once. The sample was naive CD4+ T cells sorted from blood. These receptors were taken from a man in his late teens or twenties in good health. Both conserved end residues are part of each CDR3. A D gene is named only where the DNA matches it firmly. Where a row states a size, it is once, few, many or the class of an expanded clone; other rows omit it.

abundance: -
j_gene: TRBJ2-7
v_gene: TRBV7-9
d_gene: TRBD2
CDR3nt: TGTGCCAGCAGCTTAGACCGCGGGGGACTTCACGAGCAGTACTTC
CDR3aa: CASSLDRGGLHEQYF

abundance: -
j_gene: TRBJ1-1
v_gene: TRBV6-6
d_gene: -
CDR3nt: TGTGCCAGCAGTTACTCGAGTGGCGGGGGAGGGACTGAAGCTTTCTTT
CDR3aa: CASSYSSGGGGTEAFF

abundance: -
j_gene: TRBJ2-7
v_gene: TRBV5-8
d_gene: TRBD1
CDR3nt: TGTGCCAGCAGACAGGGGGTCGACCAGTACTTC
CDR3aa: CASRQGVDQYF

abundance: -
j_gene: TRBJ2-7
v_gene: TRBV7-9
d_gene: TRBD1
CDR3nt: TGTGCCAGCAGCTTAGCACCCCGGGACAGTAACTACGAGCAGTACTTC
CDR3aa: CASSLAPRDSNYEQYF

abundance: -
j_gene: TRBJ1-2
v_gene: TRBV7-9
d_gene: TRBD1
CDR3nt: TGTGCCAGCAGCGCGGGGACAGTAGGCTACACCTTC
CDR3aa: CASSAGTVGYTF

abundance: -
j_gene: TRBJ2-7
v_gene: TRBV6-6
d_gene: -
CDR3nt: TGTGCCAGCAGTCCCTCGACAGTCTACGAGCAGTACTTC
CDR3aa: CASSPSTVYEQYF

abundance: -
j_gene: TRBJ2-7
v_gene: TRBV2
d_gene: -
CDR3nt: TGTGCCAGCAGTGAACGTTTTACCTACGAGCAGTACTTC
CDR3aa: CASSERFTYEQYF

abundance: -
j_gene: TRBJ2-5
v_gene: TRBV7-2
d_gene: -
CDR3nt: TGTGCCAGCAGCTTGGGACGGACACTCCAAGAGACCCAGTACTTC
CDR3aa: CASSLGRTLQETQYF

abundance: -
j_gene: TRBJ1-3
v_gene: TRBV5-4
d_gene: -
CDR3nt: TGTGCCAGCAGCTTGGCCAATGCCGGGGGGCCCAGGGGAAACACCATATATTTT
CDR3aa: CASSLANAGGPRGNTIYF

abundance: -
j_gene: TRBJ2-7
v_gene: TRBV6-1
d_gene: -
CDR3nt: TGTGCCAGCAGTGAATTGGGGGGTCGCGCCTACGAGCAGTACTTC
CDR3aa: CASSELGGRAYEQYF

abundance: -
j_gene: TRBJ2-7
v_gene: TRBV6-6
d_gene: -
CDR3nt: TGTGCCAGCACCCCTCTCAGGGATGCCTACGAGCAGTACTTC
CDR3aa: CASTPLRDAYEQYF

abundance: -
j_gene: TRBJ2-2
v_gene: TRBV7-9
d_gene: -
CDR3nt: TGTGCCAGCAGCTTAGGGGCGACAGGGAACACCGGGGAGCTGTTTTTT
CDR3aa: CASSLGATGNTGELFF

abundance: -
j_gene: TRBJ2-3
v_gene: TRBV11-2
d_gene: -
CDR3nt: TGTGCCAGCAGCTTTTGGGCGGGTATCACTAGCACAGATACGCAGTATTTT
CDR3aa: CASSFWAGITSTDTQYF

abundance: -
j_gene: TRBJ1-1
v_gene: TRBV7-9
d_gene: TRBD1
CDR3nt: TGTGCCAGCAGCTTTACAGGGGGCGCGGGCACTGAAGCTTTCTTT
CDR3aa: CASSFTGGAGTEAFF

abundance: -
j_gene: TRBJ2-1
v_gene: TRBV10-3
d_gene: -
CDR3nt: TGTGCCATCAACCGGGACTCGAGCTCCTACAATGAGCAGTTCTTC
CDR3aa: CAINRDSSSYNEQFF

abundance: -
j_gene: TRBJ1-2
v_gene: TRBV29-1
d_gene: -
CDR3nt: TGCAGCGTTGAAGATCCAGCGGGTCGCACCTTC
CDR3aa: CSVEDPAGRTF

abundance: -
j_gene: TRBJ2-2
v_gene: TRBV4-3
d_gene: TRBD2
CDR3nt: TGCGCCAGCAGCCAACCGCCCGCTACTAGCGGGAGCACCGGGGAGCTGTTTTTT
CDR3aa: CASSQPPATSGSTGELFF

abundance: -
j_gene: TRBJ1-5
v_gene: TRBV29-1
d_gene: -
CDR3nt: TGCAGCGTTGCACAGAGCCTCAATCAGCCCCAGCATTTT
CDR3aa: CSVAQSLNQPQHF

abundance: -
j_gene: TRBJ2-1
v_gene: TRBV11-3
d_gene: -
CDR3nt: TGTGCCAGCAGCCGCGGGGAGTATGAGCAGTTCTTC
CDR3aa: CASSRGEYEQFF

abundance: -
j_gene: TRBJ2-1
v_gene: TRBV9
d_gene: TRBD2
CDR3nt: TGTGCCAGCAGCGACCTAGCGGGAGGGCATGAGCAGTTCTTC
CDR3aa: CASSDLAGGHEQFF

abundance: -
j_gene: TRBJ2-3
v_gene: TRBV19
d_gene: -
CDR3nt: TGTGCCAGTAGTGGCGGGGCAGATACGCAGTATTTT
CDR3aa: CASSGGADTQYF

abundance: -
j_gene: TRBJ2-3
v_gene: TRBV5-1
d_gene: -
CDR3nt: TGCGCCAGCAGCTACGGGCAACGTAGCACAGATACGCAGTATTTT
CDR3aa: CASSYGQRSTDTQYF

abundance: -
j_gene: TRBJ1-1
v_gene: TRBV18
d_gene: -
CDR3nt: TGTGCCAGCTCACCACAACAGGAGGCAGCTTTCTTT
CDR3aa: CASSPQQEAAFF

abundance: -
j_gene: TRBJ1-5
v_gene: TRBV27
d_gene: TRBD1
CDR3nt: TGTGCCAGCAGTTTCGTCAGGGGGCTTAGCAATCAGCCCCAGCATTTT
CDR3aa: CASSFVRGLSNQPQHF

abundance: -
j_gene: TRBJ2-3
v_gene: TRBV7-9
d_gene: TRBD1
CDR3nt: TGTGCCAGCAGCTTAGGGGGACAGACCCATACGCAGTATTTT
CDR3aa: CASSLGGQTHTQYF

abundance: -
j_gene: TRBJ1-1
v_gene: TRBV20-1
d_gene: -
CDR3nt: TGCAGTGCTCTAACAGTCCCTGAAGCTTTCTTT
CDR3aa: CSALTVPEAFF

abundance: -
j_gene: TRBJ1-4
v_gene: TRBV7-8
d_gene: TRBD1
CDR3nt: TGTGCCAGCAGCTCAGGGGGGGTCCGAGAAAAACTGTTTTTT
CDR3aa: CASSSGGVREKLFF

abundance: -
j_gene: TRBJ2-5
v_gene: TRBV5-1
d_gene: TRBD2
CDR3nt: TGCGCCAGCAGCTTGAATAGCGGGGGGGCAGAGACCCAGTACTTC
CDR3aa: CASSLNSGGAETQYF

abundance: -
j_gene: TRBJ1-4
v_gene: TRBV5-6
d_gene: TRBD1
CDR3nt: TGTGCGAGCAACAGGGGATCTGAAAAACTGTTTTTT
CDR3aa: CASNRGSEKLFF

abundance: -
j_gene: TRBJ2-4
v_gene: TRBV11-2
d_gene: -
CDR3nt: TGTGCCAGCAGCCACGGGGGAGCCAAAAACATTCAGTACTTC
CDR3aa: CASSHGGAKNIQYF

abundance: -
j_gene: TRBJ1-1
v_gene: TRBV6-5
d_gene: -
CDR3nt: TGTGCCAGCATGAGGGTTAACACTGAAGCTTTCTTT
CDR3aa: CASMRVNTEAFF

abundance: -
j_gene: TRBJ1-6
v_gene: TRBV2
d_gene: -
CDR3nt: TGTGCCAGTTCCCGGGGTGAAAATTCACCCCTCCACTTT
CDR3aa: CASSRGENSPLHF

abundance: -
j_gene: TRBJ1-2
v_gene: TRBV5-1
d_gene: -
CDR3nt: TGCGCCAGCAGCTTTTCAGTTACCTATGGCTACACCTTC
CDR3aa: CASSFSVTYGYTF

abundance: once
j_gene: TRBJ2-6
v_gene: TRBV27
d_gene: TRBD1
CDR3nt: TGTGCCAGCAGTTTAGACAGGGTAGCAAGCGGGGCCAACGTCCTGACTTTC
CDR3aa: CASSLDRVASGANVLTF

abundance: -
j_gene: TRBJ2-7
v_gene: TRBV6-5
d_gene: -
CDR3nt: TGTGCCAGCAGGAGGGAGGAAGGGTCCTACGAGCAGTACTTC
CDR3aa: CASRREEGSYEQYF

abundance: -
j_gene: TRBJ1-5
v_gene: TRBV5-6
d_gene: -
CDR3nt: TGTGCCGGGCCAGGGGCCAATAGCAATCAGCCCCAGCATTTT
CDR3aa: CAGPGANSNQPQHF

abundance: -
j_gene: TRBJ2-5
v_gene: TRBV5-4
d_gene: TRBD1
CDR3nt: TGTGCCAGCAGCTTCCAGGACAGGACCTCGACGAGGGAGACCCAGTACTTC
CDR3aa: CASSFQDRTSTRETQYF

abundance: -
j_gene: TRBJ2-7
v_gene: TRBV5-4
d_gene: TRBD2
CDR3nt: TGTGCCAGCAGCCCCGGGACTAGCGGTACCTACGAGCAGTACTTC
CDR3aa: CASSPGTSGTYEQYF

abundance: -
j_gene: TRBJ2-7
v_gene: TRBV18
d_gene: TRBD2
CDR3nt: TGTGCCAGCTCACCGGGACTAGCGGGTGGATCCTACGAGCAGTACTTC
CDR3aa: CASSPGLAGGSYEQYF

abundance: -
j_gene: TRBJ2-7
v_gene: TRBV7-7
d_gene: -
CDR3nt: TGTGCTAGCAGCTTAGAGGAGGGGATCTCCTACGAGCAGTACTTC
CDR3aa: CASSLEEGISYEQYF

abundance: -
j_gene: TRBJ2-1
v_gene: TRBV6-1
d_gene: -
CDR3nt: TGTGCCAGCAGTGAAGAGTGGGGAACATTCAATGAGCAGTTCTTC
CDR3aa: CASSEEWGTFNEQFF

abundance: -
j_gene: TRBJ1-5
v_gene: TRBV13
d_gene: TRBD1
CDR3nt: TGTGCCAGCAGCTTCAGGGGGGGTCAGCCCCAGCATTTT
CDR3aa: CASSFRGGQPQHF

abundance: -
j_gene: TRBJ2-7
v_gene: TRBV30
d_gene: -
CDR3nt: TGTGCCTGGAGTGAAGGCAGGAGCTCCTACGAGCAGTACTTC
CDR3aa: CAWSEGRSSYEQYF

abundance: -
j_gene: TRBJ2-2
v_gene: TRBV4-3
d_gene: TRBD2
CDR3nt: TGCGCCAGCAGCCAGGGGACTAGCGGCAATCCCGGGGAGCTGTTTTTT
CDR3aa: CASSQGTSGNPGELFF

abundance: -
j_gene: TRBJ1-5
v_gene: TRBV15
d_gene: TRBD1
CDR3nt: TGTGCCACCAGCAGAGTGGGACAGGGGTTGGATCAGCCCCAGCATTTT
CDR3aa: CATSRVGQGLDQPQHF

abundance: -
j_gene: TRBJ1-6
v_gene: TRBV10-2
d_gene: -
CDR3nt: TGCGCCAGCAGTGATCTGGGTTGGGGCGGGTCACCCCTCCACTTT
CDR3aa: CASSDLGWGGSPLHF

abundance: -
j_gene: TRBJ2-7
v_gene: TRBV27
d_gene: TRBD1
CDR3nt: TGTGCCAGCAGTTTCGGGCAGGGGGCCCACGAGCAGTACTTC
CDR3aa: CASSFGQGAHEQYF

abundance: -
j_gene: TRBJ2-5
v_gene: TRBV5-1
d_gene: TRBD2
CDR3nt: TGCGCCAGCAGCTTGCTACTAGCGGGGGGGCTTGAGACCCAGTACTTC
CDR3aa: CASSLLLAGGLETQYF

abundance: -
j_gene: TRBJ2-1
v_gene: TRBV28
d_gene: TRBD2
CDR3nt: TGTGCCAGCAGTTTACCTAGCGGAACCTACAATGAGCAGTTCTTC
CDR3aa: CASSLPSGTYNEQFF

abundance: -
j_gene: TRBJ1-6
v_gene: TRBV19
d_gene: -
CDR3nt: TGTGCCAGTAGTATAGGCCTGACTATTGGTTCACCCCTCCACTTT
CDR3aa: CASSIGLTIGSPLHF

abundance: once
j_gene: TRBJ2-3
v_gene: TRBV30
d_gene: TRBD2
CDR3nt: TGTGCCTGGAGTGTTAGTAGGAGCGGGAGGCCTATCACAGATACGCAGTATTTT
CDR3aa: CAWSVSRSGRPITDTQYF

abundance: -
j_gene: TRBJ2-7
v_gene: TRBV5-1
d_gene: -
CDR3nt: TGCGCCAGCAGCTTGGTCTCTGGCAGCTCCTACGAGCAGTACTTC
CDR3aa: CASSLVSGSSYEQYF

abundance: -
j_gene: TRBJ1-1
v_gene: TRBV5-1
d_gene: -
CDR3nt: TGCGCCAGCAGTCCATGGGGGACGAACACTGAAGCTTTCTTT
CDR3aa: CASSPWGTNTEAFF

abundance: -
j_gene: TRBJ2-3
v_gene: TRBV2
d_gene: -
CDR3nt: TGTGCCAGCAGTGAGGACTTACCTCCGACAGATACGCAGTATTTT
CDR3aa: CASSEDLPPTDTQYF

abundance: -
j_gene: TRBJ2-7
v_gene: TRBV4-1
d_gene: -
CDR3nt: TGCGCCAGCAGCCAAGATGGCCAGGGCTACGAGCAGTACTTC
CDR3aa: CASSQDGQGYEQYF